What follows are 14 T cell receptor beta chains derived from one specimen sequenced in a study of CD8+ T cells in alopecia areata. Sequencing relied on a cDNA template that was reverse transcribed from extracted RNA. TCRdb keeps only in-frame clones here, not all; method: immunoSEQ multiplex PCR. This sample has some 170,000 clones, with about 72% found just once. Sequenced material: CD8+ T cells sorted from blood, taken at week 0. The source of these receptors is a human donor with alopecia areata.

J is TRBJ1-2 and V is TRBV25-1; D gene ambiguous. The CDR3 length is 14 residues. The germline CDR1 and CDR2 sequences are MGHDK and SYGVNS. The V and J ends lost 3 bases and 8 bases respectively, with 16 bases between them. CDR3: CASSDFRREDGYTF. CDR3 DNA: TGTGCCAGCAGTGATTTCAGGAGAGAGGACGGCTACACCTTC.

The chain employs TRBV7-9 and TRBJ2-4; D gene uncertain. The germline V gene encodes CDR1 SEHNR and CDR2 FQNEAQ (reference sequence). The CDR3 extends over 15 amino acids. Trimming shortened V by 10 bases and J by 0 bases, and 16 bases separated the two germline ends. CDR3 sequence reads: CATTEPGLAKNIQYF. The CDR3 region has the DNA TGTGCCACCACAGAGCCAGGTCTAGCCAAAAACATTCAGTACTTC.

The chain uses TRBV27 and TRBJ2-1; 9 bases align to TRBD1. CDR1 and CDR2 (germline): MNHEY, SMNVEV (reference sequence). The CDR3 sequence is 14 residues long. V gave up 6 bases and J gave up 6 bases; unmatched junction bases: 6. CDR3 DNA: TGTGCCAGCAGCCCCCGGGACAGGGTCAATGAGCAGTTCTTC. Translating gives CASSPRDRVNEQFF.

V gene TRBV2 combines with J gene TRBJ2-1, with TRBD1 matching 10 bases. The CDR3 has 16 amino acids. Germline-derived CDR1 and CDR2 are SNHLY and FYNNEI. V was clipped by 2 bases and J by 9 bases; unmatched bases: 10. In DNA, the CDR3 is TGTGCCAGCAGTGAAACCCCCCGGGACAGGGGACGTGAGCAGTTCTTC. Its translation: CASSETPRDRGREQFF.

CDR3 nucleotide sequence: TGTGCCAGCAGTGAGCTGGGTAGCAATGAGCAGTTCTTC. Amino acids: CASSELGSNEQFF. The chain carries TRBV25-1 and TRBJ2-1, with D hard to call. In germline, CDR1 is MGHDK, CDR2 SYGVNS. Trimming left V 3 bases short and J 6 bases short, with 9 bases between. This CDR3 is built from 13 residues.

This clone was recorded once. The chain joins TRBV15 to TRBJ1-2; D might be TRBD1 (6 bases). The CDR3 covers 11 residues. Trimming cost V 7 bases and J 5 bases, with 8 bases left between them. Germline assignment: CDR1 LNHNV and CDR2 YYDKDF (reference sequence). CDR3 in amino acids: CATKGTYGYTF. CDR3 in DNA: TGTGCCACCAAAGGGACATATGGCTACACCTTC.

The gene calls are TRBV11-3 and TRBJ2-5; possibly TRBD1 or TRBD2 for D (7 bases each). The germline gives CDR1 SGHNT, CDR2 YENEEA. The CDR3 extends over 15 amino acids. Trimming removed 4 bases at V and 1 base at J, with 13 bases between. CDR3 protein: CASSSQGGRQETQYF. CDR3 bases: TGTGCCAGCAGCTCCCAGGGGGGGCGCCAAGAGACCCAGTACTTC.

The CDR3 DNA is TGTGCCAGCAGTGCCACCGGGGAGCTGTTTTTT. It translates to CASSATGELFF. This chain joins TRBV6-1 and TRBJ2-2; D ambiguous. CDR3 size: 11 residues. V lost 4 bases to trimming and J lost 4 bases, with 1 base between them. Germline V gives CDR1 MNHNS, CDR2 SASEGT.

V and J are TRBV13 and TRBJ1-2; D is unclear. V lost 5 bases, J lost 3 bases, and 10 bases lay in between. The CDR3 has 13 amino acids. The germline V gene has CDR1 PRHDT and CDR2 FYEKMQ (reference sequence). This chain's CDR3 is CASSATGYYGYTF. Here the CDR3 DNA reads TGTGCCAGCAGCGCAACGGGGTACTATGGCTACACCTTC.

Remarks on this clone: Other DNA sequences from this sample encode an identical CDR3 as well. V gene TRBV25-1 combines with J gene TRBJ2-7; D is uncertain. CDR1 and CDR2 from the germline V gene are MGHDK and SYGVNS. This CDR3 is built from 11 residues. Trimming cost V 5 bases and J 1 base, with 3 bases left between them. The CDR3 spells CASSLSYEQYF. Written as DNA, the CDR3 is TGTGCCAGCAGTTTATCCTACGAGCAGTACTTC.

This chain connects TRBV9 to TRBJ2-1, with 8 bases fitting TRBD1. The trim removed 3 bases at V and 6 bases at J, leaving 8 bases unmatched. CDR1 and CDR2 (germline): SGDLS, YYNGEE. This CDR3 is 15 amino acids long. CDR3 nucleotide sequence: TGTGCCAGCAGCGCTCCGACAGGGGTGGGCAATGAGCAGTTCTTC. Residues: CASSAPTGVGNEQFF.

The rearrangement links TRBV30 to TRBJ2-1; D may be TRBD1 or TRBD2 (5 bases each). Germline CDR1 GTSNPN, CDR2 SVGIG (reference sequence). There are 14 residues in the CDR3. The ends were cut back, 5 bases at V and 0 bases at J, with 11 bases in the middle. The CDR3 bases are TGTGCCTGGGCCGCCGGGACCTCCTACAATGAGCAGTTCTTC. It yields the protein CAWAAGTSYNEQFF.

The rearrangement links TRBV27 to TRBJ2-1, with 9 bases that match TRBD1. With V trimmed by 2 bases and J by 4 bases, 9 bases remained unmatched. The CDR3 runs to 17 residues. The germline gives CDR1 MNHEY, CDR2 SMNVEV (reference sequence). The CDR3 protein is CASSLRTGAKLYNEQFF. CDR3 sequence (DNA): TGTGCCAGCAGTTTAAGGACAGGGGCCAAACTGTACAATGAGCAGTTCTTC.

J is TRBJ2-5 and V is TRBV13; perhaps TRBD1 as D (5 bases). Near its end, the DNA agrees better with TRBJ2-7, so the J call may be wrong. The germline V gene encodes CDR1 PRHDT and CDR2 FYEKMQ (reference sequence). This CDR3 contains 13 residues. Written as DNA, the CDR3 is TGTGCCAGCAGCTTAGTGGGGCAGGGCGAGCAGTACTTC. It encodes CASSLVGQGEQYF.